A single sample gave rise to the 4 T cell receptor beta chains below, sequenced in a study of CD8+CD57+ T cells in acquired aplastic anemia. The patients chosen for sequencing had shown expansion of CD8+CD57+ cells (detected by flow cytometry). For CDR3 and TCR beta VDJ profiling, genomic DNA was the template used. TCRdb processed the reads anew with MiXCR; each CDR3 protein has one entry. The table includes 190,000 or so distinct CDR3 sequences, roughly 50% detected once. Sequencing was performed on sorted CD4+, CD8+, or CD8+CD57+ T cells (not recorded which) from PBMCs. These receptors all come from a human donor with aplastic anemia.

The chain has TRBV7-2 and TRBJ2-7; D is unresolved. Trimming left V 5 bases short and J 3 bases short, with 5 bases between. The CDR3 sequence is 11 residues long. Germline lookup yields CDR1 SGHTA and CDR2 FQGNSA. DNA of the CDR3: TGTGCCAGCAGCGATTACTACGAGCAGTACTTC. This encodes CASSDYYEQYF.

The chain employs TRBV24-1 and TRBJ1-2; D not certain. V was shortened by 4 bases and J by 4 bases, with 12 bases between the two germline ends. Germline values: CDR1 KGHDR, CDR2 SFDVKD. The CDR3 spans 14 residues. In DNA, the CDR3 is TGTGCCACCAGTGACAATTCGGAGACCTATGGCTACACCTTC. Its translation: CATSDNSETYGYTF.

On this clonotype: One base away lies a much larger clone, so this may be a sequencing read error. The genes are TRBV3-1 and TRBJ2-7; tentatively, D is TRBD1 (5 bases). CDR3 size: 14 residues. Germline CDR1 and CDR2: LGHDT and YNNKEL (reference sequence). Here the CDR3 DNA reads TGTGCCAGCGGCCAAGTTCCACAGGATCGCGAGCAGTACTTC. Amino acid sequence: CASGQVPQDREQYF.

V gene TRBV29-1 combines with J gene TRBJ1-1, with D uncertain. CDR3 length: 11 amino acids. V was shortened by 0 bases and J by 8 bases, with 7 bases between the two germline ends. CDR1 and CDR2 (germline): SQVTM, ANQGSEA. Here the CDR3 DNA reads TGCAGCGTTGAAGATCTGGCAGAAGCTTTCTTT. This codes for CSVEDLAEAFF.